In its sample, the clone carrying this T cell receptor beta chain was seen many times. TCRdb redid the calling of the 5' RACE reads with MiXCR, one entry per CDR3 protein. The data contain over 35,000 distinct CDR3 sequences, 2% to 3% of them singletons. There are 15 residues in the CDR3. Trimming stripped 4 bases from V and 1 base from J, with 8 bases between. This entry comes from a study of neurological immune-mediated disorders. This chain connects TRBV12-3 or TRBV12-4 to TRBJ2-6; D is perhaps TRBD1 (6 bases). Material: PBMCs. The clonotype comes from a young man with multiple sclerosis. CDR3: CASSSTGSGANVLTF. The CDR3 DNA sequence: TGTGCCAGCAGTTCAACAGGGTCTGGGGCCAACGTCCTGACTTTC.